This T cell receptor beta chain was retrieved from a study of blood T cell repertoires in COVID-19. Per germline, CDR1 ENHRY and CDR2 SYGVKD. Trimming pared 9 bases from V and 3 bases from J, leaving 7 bases between. The CDR3 has 11 residues. Data came from immunoSEQ multiplex PCR; TCRdb stores just in-frame clones and leaves some out. There are a few hundred thousand clones in the sample; 80% to 90% occur only once, and less than 3.5% lies in the top ten. Material for sequencing was peripheral blood. The chain recombines TRBV10-3 with TRBJ2-3; perhaps TRBD2 as D (6 bases). This TCR was recovered from a woman under 40 with COVID-19, enrolled during active disease. In DNA form, the CDR3 reads TGTGCCATTCGGGAGACAGATACGCAGTATTTT. This codes for CAIRETDTQYF.